The present entry profiles one T cell receptor beta chain with its context. Its antigen remains unknown. The data derive from a study of shared clonotypes between healthy human individuals. Regarding the study as a whole: Exclusively blood specimens were collected; tissue repertoires likely differ. Naive CD4 clonotype sharing across several donors was around 5%.

The assay was immunoSEQ multiplex PCR, and TCRdb's table has in-frame clones only and misses some. The sample contains 2 million to 2.5 million clones, roughly 90% of which appear only once. V lost 7 bases, J lost 5 bases, and 28 bases lay in between. Germline V gene data show CDR1 as SGHRS and CDR2 as YFSETQ. This CDR3 contains 17 residues. This receptor was taken from a man between 18 and 29 years old in good health. Some clones in this sample may be carry-over from other donors' samples. The sample was naive CD4+ T cells from PBMCs. Subset: CD45RA+ positively selected. The gene calls are TRBV5-1 and TRBJ2-7; D could derive from TRBD1 or TRBD2 (5 bases each). CDR3 protein: CASHLGPPGRPQNEQYF. Written as DNA, the CDR3 is TGCGCCAGCCATCTAGGACCCCCGGGACGTCCCCAGAACGAGCAGTACTTC.